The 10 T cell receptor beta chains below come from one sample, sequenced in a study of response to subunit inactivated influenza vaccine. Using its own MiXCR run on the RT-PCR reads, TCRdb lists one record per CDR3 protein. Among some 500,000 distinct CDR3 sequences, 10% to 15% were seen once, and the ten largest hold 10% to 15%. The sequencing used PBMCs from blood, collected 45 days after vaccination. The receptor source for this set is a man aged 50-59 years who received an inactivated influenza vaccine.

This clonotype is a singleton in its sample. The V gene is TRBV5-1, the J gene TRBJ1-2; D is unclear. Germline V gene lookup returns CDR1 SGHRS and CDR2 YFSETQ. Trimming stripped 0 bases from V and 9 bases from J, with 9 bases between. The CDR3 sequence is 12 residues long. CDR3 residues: CASSLEAARYTF. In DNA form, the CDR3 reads TGCGCCAGCAGCTTGGAGGCGGCGCGCTACACCTTC.

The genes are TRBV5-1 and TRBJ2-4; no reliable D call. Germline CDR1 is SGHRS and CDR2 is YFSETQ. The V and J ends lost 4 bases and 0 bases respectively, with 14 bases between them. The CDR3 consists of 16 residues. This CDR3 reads CASSPSLAIAKNIQYF. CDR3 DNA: TGCGCCAGCAGCCCCTCTCTTGCCATAGCCAAAAACATTCAGTACTTC.

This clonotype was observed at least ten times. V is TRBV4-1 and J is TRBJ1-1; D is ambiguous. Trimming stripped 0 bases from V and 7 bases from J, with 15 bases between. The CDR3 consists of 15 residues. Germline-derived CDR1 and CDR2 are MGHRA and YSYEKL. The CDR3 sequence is CASSQDHPVLGEAFF. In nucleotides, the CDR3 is TGCGCCAGCAGCCAAGATCATCCGGTCTTGGGTGAAGCTTTCTTT.

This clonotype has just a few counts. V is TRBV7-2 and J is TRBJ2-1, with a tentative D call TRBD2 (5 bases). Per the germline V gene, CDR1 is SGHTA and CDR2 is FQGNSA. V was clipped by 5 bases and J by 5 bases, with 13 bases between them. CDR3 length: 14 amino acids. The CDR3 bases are TGTGCCAGCAGCCCCCGTGGACTTAACAATGAGCAGTTCTTC. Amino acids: CASSPRGLNNEQFF.

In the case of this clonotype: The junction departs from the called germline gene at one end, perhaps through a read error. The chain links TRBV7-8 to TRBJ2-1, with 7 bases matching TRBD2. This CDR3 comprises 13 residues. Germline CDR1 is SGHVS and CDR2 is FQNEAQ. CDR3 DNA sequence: TGTGCCAGCAGCTTAGGGGGGGGTGGGACCGCAGTCTTC. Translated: CASSLGGGGTAVF.

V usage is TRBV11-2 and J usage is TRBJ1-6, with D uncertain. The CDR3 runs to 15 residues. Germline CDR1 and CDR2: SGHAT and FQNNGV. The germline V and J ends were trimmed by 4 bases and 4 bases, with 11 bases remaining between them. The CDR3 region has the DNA TGTGCCAGCAGCTATACAAGGCGTTATAATTCACCCCTCCACTTT. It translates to CASSYTRRYNSPLHF.

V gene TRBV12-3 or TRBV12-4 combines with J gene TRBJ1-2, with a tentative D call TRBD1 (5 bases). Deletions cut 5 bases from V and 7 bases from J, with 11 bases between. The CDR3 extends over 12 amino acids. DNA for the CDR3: TGTGCCAGCAGTGTATGGGGCGGTGGCTACACCTTC. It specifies CASSVWGGGYTF.

DNA for the CDR3: TGTGCCAGCAGCCAGAACAGGGGGATCGGTACAGATACGCAGTATTTT. Translation gives CASSQNRGIGTDTQYF. The rearrangement links TRBV7-6 to TRBJ2-3; TRBD1 agrees at 8 bases. This CDR3 is built from 16 residues. V dropped 5 bases and J dropped 3; count of bases not matched to a gene: 10. The germline gives CDR1 SGHVS, CDR2 FNYEAQ.

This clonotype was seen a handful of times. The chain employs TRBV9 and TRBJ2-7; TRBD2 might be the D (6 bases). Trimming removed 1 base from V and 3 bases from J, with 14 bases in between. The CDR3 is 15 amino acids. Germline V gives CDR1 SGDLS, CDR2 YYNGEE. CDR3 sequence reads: CASSVSAGIHYEQYF. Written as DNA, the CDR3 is TGTGCCAGCAGCGTATCGGCGGGAATCCACTACGAGCAGTACTTC.

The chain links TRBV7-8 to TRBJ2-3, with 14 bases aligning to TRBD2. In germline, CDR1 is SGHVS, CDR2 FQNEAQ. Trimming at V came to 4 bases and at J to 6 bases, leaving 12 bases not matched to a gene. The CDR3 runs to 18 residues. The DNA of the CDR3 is TGTGCCAGCAGCTACCCACCCGGGACTAGCGGGAGAATGGATACGCAGTATTTT. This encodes CASSYPPGTSGRMDTQYF.